These 32 T cell receptor beta chains share one sample of origin, sequenced in a study of blood T cell repertoires in COVID-19. TCRdb's copy holds only in-frame clones and misses some; the assay was immunoSEQ multiplex PCR. This sample has about 150,000 clones, with around 80% found just once. The sample taken for sequencing was PBMCs or T cells enriched from blood (not recorded which). Source of these receptors: a man aged 50-59 years who had recovered from COVID-19.

V is TRBV6-5 and J is TRBJ1-2, with D possibly TRBD1 on 6 matching bases. The CDR3 covers 11 residues. V lost 7 bases, J lost 8 bases, and 11 bases lay in between. Per germline, CDR1 MNHEY and CDR2 SVGAGI. As DNA, the CDR3 is TGTGCCAGCAACAGCGGACAGGGCTACACCTTC. Residues: CASNSGQGYTF.

This clone was counted a single time. The chain employs TRBV12-3 or TRBV12-4 and TRBJ1-2; unclear D gene. Trimming left V 7 bases short and J 4 bases short, with 13 bases between. The CDR3 has 13 amino acids. The CDR3 nucleotides read TGTGCCAGCACCGCCCTAGGGAGCTATGGCTACACCTTC. It codes for CASTALGSYGYTF.

This chain joins TRBV3-1 (or the pseudogene TRBV3-2) and TRBJ1-2, with TRBD1 matching 11 bases. V trimming: 2 bases; J trimming: 7 bases; junction bases outside the gene matches: 9. The CDR3 loop spans 16 amino acids. The V gene's germline CDR1 is LGHDT and CDR2 YNNKEL (reference sequence). CDR3 protein: CASSQRRTGGGFGYTF. The CDR3 nucleotides are TGTGCCAGCAGCCAACGGCGGACAGGGGGCGGGTTTGGCTACACCTTC.

The gene calls are TRBV30 and TRBJ2-2; D not resolved. CDR3 length: 12 amino acids. Germline CDR1 GTSNPN, CDR2 SVGIG (reference sequence). The ends were cut back, 3 bases at V and 4 bases at J, with 6 bases in the middle. The DNA for the CDR3 is TGTGCCTGGAGATTAATCACCGGGGAGCTGTTTTTT. This encodes CAWRLITGELFF.

The gene calls are TRBV7-8 and TRBJ1-4, with 7 bases aligning to TRBD1. The CDR3 runs to 15 residues. CDR1 is SGHVS and CDR2 is FQNEAQ in the germline V gene. V shed 5 bases, J shed 5 bases, and the junction held 8 bases outside the gene matches. The CDR3, as DNA: TGTGCCAGCAGCCTCAACAGGGGATCCAATGAAAAACTGTTTTTT. Amino acids: CASSLNRGSNEKLFF.

The rearrangement joins TRBV19 to TRBJ1-3; D is unclear. There are 14 residues in the CDR3. Trimming pared 5 bases from V and 0 bases from J, leaving 8 bases between. Germline V lookup: CDR1 LNHDA, CDR2 SQIVND (reference sequence). The CDR3 nucleotides are TGTGCCAGTAGTGAACAGAGCTCTGGAAACACCATATATTTT. This codes for CASSEQSSGNTIYF.

This clone has a single count. This chain joins TRBV5-4 and TRBJ2-3; 8 nucleotides agree with TRBD2. The CDR3 contains 17 residues. V gave up 4 bases and J gave up 0 bases; unmatched junction bases: 10. Germline V gene sequence: CDR1 SGHNT, CDR2 YYREEE (reference sequence). The CDR3 reads CASSARGGSDSTDTQYF. In DNA, the CDR3 is TGTGCCAGCAGCGCACGCGGGGGGTCGGATAGCACAGATACGCAGTATTTT. Drawing the rest from reference TRBV5-4 and TRBJ2-3, the complete variable domain is ETGVTQSPTHLIKTRGQQVTLRCSSQSGHNTVSWYQQALGQGPQFIFQYYREEENGRGNFPPRFSGLQFPNYSSELNVNALELDDSALYLCASSARGGSDSTDTQYFGPGTRLTVL.

This chain connects TRBV6-5 to TRBJ1-2, with 8 bases lining up with TRBD1. J was trimmed by 3 bases and V by 7 bases; bases with no gene match: 7. Germline loops: CDR1 MNHEY, CDR2 SVGAGI. This CDR3 is 14 amino acids long. In DNA, the CDR3 is TGTGCCAGCATTAGAGACAGGGGCTACTATGGCTACACCTTC. Its translation is CASIRDRGYYGYTF.

This chain connects TRBV18 to TRBJ2-1; 8 bases are a match to TRBD1. The CDR3 extends over 15 amino acids. The V segment lost 0 bases and the J segment 6 bases; nucleotides outside the gene matches: 4. In germline, CDR1 is KGHSH, CDR2 LQKENI. The CDR3 DNA sequence: TGTGCCAGCTCACCACCAAGGACAGGGTTCAATGAGCAGTTCTTC. Translating gives CASSPPRTGFNEQFF.

This sequence joins TRBV7-2 and TRBJ1-1; D possibly corresponds to TRBD1 (5 bases). Trimming removed 4 bases at V and 0 bases at J, with 6 bases between. CDR1 and CDR2 (germline): SGHTA, FQGNSA. The CDR3 extends over 13 amino acids. The DNA for the CDR3 is TGTGCCAGCAGCTCGGACATGAACACTGAAGCTTTCTTT. Protein sequence: CASSSDMNTEAFF.

The V call is TRBV5-1, the J call TRBJ1-1; 11 nucleotides agree with TRBD1. V trimming: 2 bases; J trimming: 3 bases; junction bases outside the gene matches: 12. Germline values: CDR1 SGHRS, CDR2 YFSETQ. CDR3 length: 18 residues. CDR3 sequence (DNA): TGCGCCAGCAGCTTATCCGGGACAGGGGGTTCATCGTACACTGAAGCTTTCTTT. Translation gives CASSLSGTGGSSYTEAFF.

The rearrangement links TRBV7-9 to TRBJ1-2; 7 nucleotides line up with TRBD1. CDR1 and CDR2 (germline): SEHNR, FQNEAQ (reference sequence). V was clipped by 1 base and J by 5 bases; unmatched bases: 4. This CDR3 has 14 residues. CDR3 DNA: TGTGCCAGCAGCTTAGGGCCAGGGGGATATGGCTACACCTTC. This encodes CASSLGPGGYGYTF.

The CDR3 is CASSLAGAGREAFF. The CDR3 region has the DNA TGCGCCAGCAGCTTGGCGGGTGCTGGTCGTGAAGCTTTCTTT. This rearrangement joins TRBV5-1 to TRBJ1-1; no firm D call. Germline CDR1 SGHRS, CDR2 YFSETQ. This CDR3 comprises 14 residues. The germline V and J ends were trimmed by 0 bases and 7 bases, with 13 bases remaining between them. The full variable domain, in which reference TRBV5-1 and TRBJ1-1 provide the parts outside the CDR3, is KAGVTQTPRYLIKTRGQQVTLSCSPISGHRSVSWYQQTPGQGLQFLFEYFSETQRNKGNFPGRFSGRQFSNSRSEMNVSTLELGDSALYLCASSLAGAGREAFFGQGTRLTVV.

CDR3 nucleotides: TGTGCCAGCAGCCCAGTCAATGAGCAGTTCTTC. Protein sequence: CASSPVNEQFF. This chain uses TRBV7-2 with TRBJ2-1; D is uncertain. This CDR3 is 11 amino acids long. Germline V gene data show CDR1 as SGHTA and CDR2 as FQGNSA. The V end lost 5 bases, the J end lost 6 bases, and 5 bases lay between the germline ends.

This clone was counted once. The CDR3 DNA is TGCAGCGTTGTTGATCCAGGGGTGCTTGGCTACACCTTC. This encodes CSVVDPGVLGYTF. The chain carries TRBV29-1 and TRBJ1-2; a weak D match, TRBD1 (6 bases). The CDR3 contains 13 residues. The V end lost 4 bases, the J end lost 7 bases, and 16 bases lay between the germline ends. The germline gives CDR1 SQVTM, CDR2 ANQGSEA.

The V and J genes are TRBV27 and TRBJ2-1, with unresolved D. Germline CDR1 and CDR2: MNHEY and SMNVEV (reference sequence). Trimming stripped 6 bases from V and 0 bases from J, with 15 bases between. The CDR3 sequence is 16 residues long. The CDR3 nucleotides read TGTGCCAGCAGGGATGAGCAGGTTAGCTCCTACAATGAGCAGTTCTTC. This gives the protein CASRDEQVSSYNEQFF.

This chain uses TRBV7-2 with TRBJ2-2; TRBD1 matches at 7 bases. The V gene end was trimmed by 2 bases and the J gene end by 1 base; junction bases not matched to a gene: 13. The CDR3 is 19 residues long. The V gene's germline CDR1 is SGHTA and CDR2 FQGNSA. CDR3 residues: CASSLLFRTRTGNTGELFF. Written as DNA, the CDR3 is TGTGCCAGCAGCTTACTTTTCCGGACCAGGACAGGGAACACCGGGGAGCTGTTTTTT.

The rearrangement links TRBV29-1 to TRBJ2-3; 7 bases map to TRBD2. V was pared by 6 bases and J by 2 bases, with 8 bases of the junction left unmatched. The CDR3 extends over 14 amino acids. Germline assignment: CDR1 SQVTM and CDR2 ANQGSEA. CDR3 nucleotides: TGCAGCGTCGCACTGGGGGGGTACACAGATACGCAGTATTTT. Protein sequence: CSVALGGYTDTQYF.

This clone was detected only once. V is TRBV29-1 and J is TRBJ1-1; TRBD1 agrees at 9 bases. The CDR3 consists of 17 residues. V lost 4 bases to trimming and J lost 4 bases; unmatched junction nucleotides: 16. Germline assignment: CDR1 SQVTM and CDR2 ANQGSEA. The DNA of the CDR3 is TGCAGCGTTGTGGGGGGAGCATCCGGGACAGGGAGCACTGAAGCTTTCTTT. Its translation is CSVVGGASGTGSTEAFF.

This clone appeared once. This chain links TRBV7-9 with TRBJ1-1; 11 nucleotides align to TRBD1. The germline V gene encodes CDR1 SEHNR and CDR2 FQNEAQ (reference sequence). Trimming cost V 5 bases and J 3 bases; bases outside gene matches: 5. The CDR3 has 15 residues. The CDR3 sequence is CASSAGDRGYTEAFF. DNA for the CDR3: TGTGCCAGCAGCGCCGGGGACAGGGGGTACACTGAAGCTTTCTTT.

The chain has TRBV7-2 and TRBJ1-6, with D possibly matching TRBD1 (5 bases). V dropped 8 bases and J dropped 7 bases, with 18 bases sitting between them. From germline, CDR1 is SGHTA and CDR2 FQGNSA. CDR3 length: 15 amino acids. The DNA of the CDR3 is TGTGCCAGCGCGGGGGGGGGTCCCTGGAATTCACCCCTCCACTTT. Protein: CASAGGGPWNSPLHF.

The chain employs TRBV5-4 and TRBJ1-2; D remains ambiguous. The CDR3 has 15 amino acids. The germline CDR1 and CDR2 sequences are SGHNT and YYREEE (reference sequence). V was shortened by 1 base and J by 1 base, with 11 bases between the two germline ends. CDR3 DNA sequence: TGTGCCAGCAGCTTGTTTGGCGGAGATAACTATGGCTACACCTTC. This sequence encodes CASSLFGGDNYGYTF.

V and J are TRBV9 and TRBJ1-5, with 9 bases identical to TRBD1. This CDR3 is built from 15 residues. The trim removed 4 bases at V and 6 bases at J, leaving 8 bases unmatched. Per the germline V gene, CDR1 is SGDLS and CDR2 is YYNGEE. The CDR3 here is CASSLTGGAGQPQHF. Here the CDR3 DNA reads TGTGCCAGCAGCTTAACAGGGGGCGCGGGTCAGCCCCAGCATTTT.

The chain employs TRBV5-1 and TRBJ2-1, with a possible D match to TRBD2 (6 bases). The V and J ends lost 0 bases and 2 bases respectively, with 12 bases between them. CDR1 and CDR2 (germline): SGHRS, YFSETQ. The CDR3 loop spans 16 amino acids. CDR3 region: CASSLVAGSTYNEQFF. The CDR3 nucleotides read TGCGCCAGCAGCTTGGTCGCGGGGTCAACCTACAATGAGCAGTTCTTC.

The chain employs TRBV2 and TRBJ2-5; D uncertain. Germline assignment: CDR1 SNHLY and CDR2 FYNNEI. The CDR3 extends over 10 amino acids. V gave up 5 bases and J gave up 5 bases, with 3 bases separating them. CDR3: CASSLETQYF. The CDR3 DNA follows: TGTGCCAGCAGTCTGGAGACCCAGTACTTC.

The V and J genes are TRBV5-5 and TRBJ1-1; 7 positions match TRBD1. CDR1 SGHKS and CDR2 YYEKEE come from the germline V gene (reference sequence). This CDR3 contains 18 residues. After removal of 3 bases from V and 0 bases from J, the junction contained 14 bases not matched to a gene. CDR3 residues: CASSYQQGNRYMNTEAFF. The DNA of the CDR3 is TGTGCCAGCAGCTATCAACAGGGGAATAGGTACATGAACACTGAAGCTTTCTTT.

V gene TRBV5-1 combines with J gene TRBJ2-2; possible D gene TRBD1, 6 bases. V dropped 8 bases and J dropped 4 bases, with 15 bases sitting between them. The CDR3 is 14 amino acids. Germline V gene lookup returns CDR1 SGHRS and CDR2 YFSETQ. The CDR3 spells CASYPQGTTGELFF. CDR3 DNA: TGCGCCAGTTACCCTCAGGGGACCACCGGGGAGCTGTTTTTT.

V gene TRBV7-3 combines with J gene TRBJ2-2, with TRBD1 as a possible D gene (6 bases). The CDR3 is 16 residues long. V was cut by 4 bases and J by 0 bases, with 12 bases left in between. The germline V gene encodes CDR1 SGHTA and CDR2 FQGTGA. CDR3 loop: CASSSSGQPNTGELFF. CDR3 bases: TGTGCCAGCAGCTCCAGTGGACAGCCGAACACCGGGGAGCTGTTTTTT. The full variable domain, completed using reference TRBV7-3 and TRBJ2-2, is GAGVSQTPSNKVTEKGKYVELRCDPISGHTALYWYRQSLGQGPEFLIYFQGTGAADDSGLPNDRFFAVRPEGSVSTLKIQRTERGDSAVYLCASSSSGQPNTGELFFGEGSRLTVL.

The sample holds one count of this clone. The chain has TRBV4-3 and TRBJ1-1; D unresolved. This CDR3 contains 13 residues. The V gene lost 4 bases and the J gene lost 4 bases, with 10 bases spanning the gap. Germline CDR1 reads LGHNA; CDR2 reads YSLEER. The CDR3 region has the DNA TGCGCCAGCAGCCCAACTAGGACCACTGAAGCTTTCTTT. Protein sequence: CASSPTRTTEAFF.

The CDR3 sequence: CASSYLTLGAGDTQYF. The CDR3 DNA reads as TGTGCCAGCAGCTACCTTACTTTGGGGGCAGGGGATACGCAGTATTTT. This chain connects TRBV11-2 to TRBJ2-3; weak D call: TRBD1 (6 bases). The CDR3 spans 16 residues. The V end was cut by 4 bases, the J end by 6 bases, with 20 bases between. Germline V gene data show CDR1 as SGHAT and CDR2 as FQNNGV. The entire variable domain, with the rest obtained from reference TRBV11-2 and TRBJ2-3, is as follows: EAGVAQSPRYKIIEKRQSVAFWCNPISGHATLYWYQQILGQGPKLLIQFQNNGVVDDSQLPKDRFSAERLKGVDSTLKIQPAKLEDSAVYLCASSYLTLGAGDTQYFGPGTRLTVL.

The chain has TRBV6-5 and TRBJ2-7, with 8 bases lining up with TRBD1. The CDR3 is made up of 14 amino acids. Trimming took 6 bases from V and 2 from J; bases not matched to a gene: 6. CDR1 and CDR2 (germline): MNHEY, SVGAGI. CDR3 in amino acids: CASRTDRAAYEQYF. The CDR3, as DNA: TGTGCCAGCAGGACGGACAGGGCCGCCTACGAGCAGTACTTC.

The chain combines TRBV7-8 with TRBJ2-1; 13 nucleotides align to TRBD2. The CDR3 contains 14 residues. The junction had 4 bases not matched to a gene; V was cut back by 4 bases and J by 10 bases. CDR1 is SGHVS and CDR2 is FQNEAQ in the germline V gene. The CDR3 is CASSYTSGGAEQFF. CDR3 nucleotides: TGTGCCAGCAGCTACACTAGCGGGGGGGCCGAGCAGTTCTTC.